This T cell receptor (beta chain) was recovered during a study of blood T cell repertoires in COVID-19. In the study overall: Both acute and convalescent COVID-19 samples were obtained from the United States, Italy and Spain. T cells, B-cell-depleted T cells, or PBMCs provided the cDNA or gDNA that served as material.

This clone appeared a single time. Authors' analysis steps: Reference gene primer amplification gave estimated nucleated cell counts. Profiled with immunoSEQ multiplex PCR; TCRdb holds only in-frame clones, not every one. That table is the source of V, J and clone size, and D and trimming were worked out from the DNA. Among about 76,000 clones, around 84% were seen once, and the ten largest hold 10% to 11%. One Seattle source followed patients from active infection through their disease course. The CDR3 is 16 amino acids. With 4 bases clipped from V and 2 bases from J, the junction kept 7 bases outside the gene matches. Looked up from germline, CDR1 is SEHNR and CDR2 is FQNEAQ (reference sequence).

The TCR sequence derives from a man aged 55 to 70 with COVID-19, enrolled during active disease. What was sequenced was peripheral blood. This chain links TRBV7-9 with TRBJ1-4, with 7 nucleotides matching TRBD1. CDR3 loop: CASSSNRGSTNEKLFF. CDR3 sequence (DNA): TGTGCCAGCAGCTCAAACAGGGGTTCGACTAATGAAAAACTGTTTTTT.